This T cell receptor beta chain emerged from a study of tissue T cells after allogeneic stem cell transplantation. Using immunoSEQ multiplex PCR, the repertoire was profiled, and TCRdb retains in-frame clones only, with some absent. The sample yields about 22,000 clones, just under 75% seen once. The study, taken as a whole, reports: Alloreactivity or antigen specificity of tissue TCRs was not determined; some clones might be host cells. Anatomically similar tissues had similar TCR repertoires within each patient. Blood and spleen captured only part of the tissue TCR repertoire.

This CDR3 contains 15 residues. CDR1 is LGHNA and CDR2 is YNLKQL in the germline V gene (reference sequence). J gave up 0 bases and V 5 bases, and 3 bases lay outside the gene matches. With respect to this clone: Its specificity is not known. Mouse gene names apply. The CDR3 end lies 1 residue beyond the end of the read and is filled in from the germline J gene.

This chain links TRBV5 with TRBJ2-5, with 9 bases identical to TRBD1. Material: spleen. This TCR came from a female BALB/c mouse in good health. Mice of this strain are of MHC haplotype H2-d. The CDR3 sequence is CASSTGGLNQDTQYF. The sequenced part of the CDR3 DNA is TGTGCCAGCAGCACAGGGGGCCTTAACCAAGACACCCAGTAC.